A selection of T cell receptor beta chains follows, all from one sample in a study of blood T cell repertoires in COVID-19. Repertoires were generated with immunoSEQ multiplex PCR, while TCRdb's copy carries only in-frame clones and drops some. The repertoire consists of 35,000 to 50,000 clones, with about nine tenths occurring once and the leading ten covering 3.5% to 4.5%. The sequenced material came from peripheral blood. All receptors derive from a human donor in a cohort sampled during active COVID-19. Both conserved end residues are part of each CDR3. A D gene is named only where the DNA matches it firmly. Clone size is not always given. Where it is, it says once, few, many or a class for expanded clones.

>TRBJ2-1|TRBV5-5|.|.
CASSREQSYNEQFF
TGTGCCAGCAGCCGGGAACAGTCCTACAATGAGCAGTTCTTC
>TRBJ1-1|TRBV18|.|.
CASSGPNRIVDTEAFF
TGTGCCAGCTCAGGACCAAACAGGATTGTCGACACTGAAGCTTTCTTT
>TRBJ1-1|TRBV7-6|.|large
CASSLSTGVTEAFF
TGTGCCAGCAGCTTAAGTACGGGAGTCACTGAAGCTTTCTTT
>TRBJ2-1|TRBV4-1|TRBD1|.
CASSLQGLSYNEQFF
TGCGCCAGCAGCTTACAGGGGTTATCCTACAATGAGCAGTTCTTC
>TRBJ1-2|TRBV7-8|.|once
CASSLATGYGYTF
TGTGCCAGCAGCTTAGCCACAGGGTATGGCTACACCTTC
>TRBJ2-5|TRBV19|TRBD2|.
CASSIDRLAAETQYF
TGTGCCAGTAGTATAGATCGACTAGCGGCGGAGACCCAGTACTTC
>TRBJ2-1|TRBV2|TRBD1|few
CASSDETGGPYNEQFF
TGTGCCAGCAGTGATGAGACAGGGGGCCCCTACAATGAGCAGTTCTTC
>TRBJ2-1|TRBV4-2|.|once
CASSPRTGLPPDEQFF
TGTGCCAGCAGCCCCCGGACGGGACTCCCTCCTGATGAGCAGTTCTTC
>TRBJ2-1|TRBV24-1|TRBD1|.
CATSDAGTGCSAEHYNEQFF
TGTGCCACCAGTGATGCAGGGACAGGGTGCTCTGCCGAACACTACAATGAGCAGTTCTTC
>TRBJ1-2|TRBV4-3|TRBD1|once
CASSPNGQGRGLYGYTF
TGCGCCAGCAGCCCCAATGGACAGGGTAGGGGACTCTATGGCTACACCTTC
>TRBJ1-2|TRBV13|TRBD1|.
CASSQNRDRGHPMYGYTF
TGTGCCAGCAGTCAAAACCGGGACAGGGGCCATCCTATGTATGGCTACACCTTC
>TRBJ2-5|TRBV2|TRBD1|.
CASSRRQGVFWTQYF
TGTGCCAGCAGTCGGCGACAGGGGGTATTTTGGACCCAGTACTTC
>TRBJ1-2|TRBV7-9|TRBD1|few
CASSETGGYYGYTF
TGTGCCAGCAGCGAGACAGGGGGCTACTATGGCTACACCTTC
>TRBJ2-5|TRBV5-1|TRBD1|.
CASSLVAGGLGTQYF
TGCGCCAGCAGCTTGGTGGCAGGGGGCTTGGGGACCCAGTACTTC
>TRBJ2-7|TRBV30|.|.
CAWSVRRQIHEQYF
TGTGCCTGGAGTGTACGAAGACAGATCCACGAGCAGTACTTC
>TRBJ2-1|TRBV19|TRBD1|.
CASTSLWGTGGNEQFF
TGTGCCAGTACCAGCCTATGGGGGACAGGGGGCAATGAGCAGTTCTTC
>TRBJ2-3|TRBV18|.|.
CASSPPNRDGADTQYF
TGTGCCAGCTCACCTCCTAACAGGGATGGAGCAGATACGCAGTATTTT
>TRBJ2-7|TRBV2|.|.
CASSERGTSYEQYF
TGTGCCAGCAGTGAACGGGGAACCTCCTACGAGCAGTACTTC
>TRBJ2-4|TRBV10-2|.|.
CASSEGQGNIQYF
TGCGCCAGCAGTGAAGGGCAGGGAAACATTCAGTACTTC
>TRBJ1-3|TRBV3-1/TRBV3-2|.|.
CASSPSGNTIYF
TGTGCCAGCAGCCCTTCTGGAAACACCATATATTTT
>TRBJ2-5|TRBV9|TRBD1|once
CASSTDRGETQYF
TGTGCCAGCAGCACGGACAGGGGGGAGACCCAGTACTTC
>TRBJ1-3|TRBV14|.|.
CASSQEQGAGNTIYF
TGTGCCAGCAGCCAAGAACAGGGCGCCGGAAACACCATATATTTT
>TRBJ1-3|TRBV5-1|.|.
CASSLLGGTGNTIYF
TGCGCCAGCAGCTTGCTGGGGGGTACTGGAAACACCATATATTTT
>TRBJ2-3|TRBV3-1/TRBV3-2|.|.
CASSAKTGSSQYF
TGTGCCAGCAGCGCAAAAACAGGGAGTTCGCAGTATTTT
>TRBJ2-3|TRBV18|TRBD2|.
CASSPRLLAGGTDTQYF
TGTGCCAGCTCACCACGACTACTAGCGGGGGGGACAGATACGCAGTATTTT
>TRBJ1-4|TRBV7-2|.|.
CASSFHGDEKLFF
TGTGCCAGCAGCTTCCACGGAGATGAAAAACTGTTTTTT
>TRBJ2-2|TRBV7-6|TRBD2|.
CASSPIPSGATAGELFF
TGTGCCAGCAGCCCAATCCCTAGCGGGGCTACCGCCGGGGAGCTGTTTTTT
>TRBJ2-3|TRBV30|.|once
CAWSRVRLSTDTQYF
TGTGCCTGGAGCCGGGTCAGACTCAGCACAGATACGCAGTATTTT
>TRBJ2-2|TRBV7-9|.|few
CASSLNTGELFF
TGTGCCAGCAGCCTGAACACCGGGGAGCTGTTTTTT
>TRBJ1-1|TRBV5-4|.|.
CASSSGGVLMNTEAFF
TGTGCCAGCAGCTCTGGGGGCGTCTTAATGAACACTGAAGCTTTCTTT
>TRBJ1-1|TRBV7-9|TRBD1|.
CASNVDRANTEAFF
TGTGCCAGCAACGTGGACAGGGCAAACACTGAAGCTTTCTTT
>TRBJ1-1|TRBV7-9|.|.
CASSLGEAVRTEAFF
TGTGCCAGCAGCTTAGGGGAGGCAGTCCGGACTGAAGCTTTCTTT
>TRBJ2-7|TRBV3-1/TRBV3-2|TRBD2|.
CASSPGLAGVEQYF
TGTGCCAGCAGCCCGGGACTAGCGGGAGTCGAGCAGTACTTC
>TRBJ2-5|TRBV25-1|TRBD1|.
CANTGQGGAQYF
TGTGCCAACACAGGACAGGGGGGGGCCCAGTACTTC
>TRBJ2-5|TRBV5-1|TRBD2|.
CASSLALAGGVHQETQYF
TGCGCCAGCAGCTTGGCACTAGCGGGGGGCGTACACCAAGAGACCCAGTACTTC
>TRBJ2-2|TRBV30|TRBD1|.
CAWSVSDREPFANTGELFF
TGTGCCTGGAGTGTAAGCGACAGGGAGCCTTTTGCGAACACCGGGGAGCTGTTTTTT
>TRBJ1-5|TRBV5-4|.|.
CASSPDTNQPQHF
TGTGCCAGCAGCCCGGACACAAATCAGCCCCAGCATTTT
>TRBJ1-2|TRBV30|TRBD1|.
CAWSGTGEGYGYTF
TGTGCCTGGAGCGGGACAGGAGAAGGGTATGGCTACACCTTC
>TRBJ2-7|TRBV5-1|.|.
CASSLSVFPRAYEQYF
TGCGCCAGCAGCTTGAGTGTATTCCCTCGGGCCTACGAGCAGTACTTC
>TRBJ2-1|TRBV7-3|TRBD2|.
CASSLRGLADSYNEQFF
TGTGCCAGCAGCTTAAGGGGACTAGCGGATTCCTACAATGAGCAGTTCTTC
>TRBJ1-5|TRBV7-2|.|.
CASSFGGVLGNQPQHF
TGTGCCAGCAGCTTTGGAGGGGTATTAGGTAATCAGCCCCAGCATTTT
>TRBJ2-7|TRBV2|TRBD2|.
CASSSTRLAGDLEQYF
TGTGCCAGCAGTTCTACACGACTAGCGGGAGACCTCGAGCAGTACTTC
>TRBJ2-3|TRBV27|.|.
CASKARGTQYF
TGTGCCAGCAAGGCTAGAGGCACGCAGTATTTT
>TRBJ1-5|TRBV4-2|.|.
CASSPRQSNQPQHF
TGTGCCAGCAGCCCGAGACAGAGCAATCAGCCCCAGCATTTT
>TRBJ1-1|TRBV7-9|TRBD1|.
CASSTRQGERAFF
TGTGCCAGCAGCACCCGACAGGGGGAGCGAGCTTTCTTT
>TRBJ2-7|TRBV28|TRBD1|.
CASSLPGTGVFFGAYEQYF
TGTGCCAGCAGTTTACCCGGGACAGGGGTCTTTTTCGGCGCCTACGAGCAGTACTTC
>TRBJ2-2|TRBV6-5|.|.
CASRRRRVVIGELFF
TGTGCCAGCAGAAGGCGGAGGGTAGTCATCGGGGAGCTGTTTTTT
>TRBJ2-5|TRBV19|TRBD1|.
CASSAQDWTGGRETQYF
TGTGCCAGTAGTGCACAGGACTGGACAGGGGGCCGGGAGACCCAGTACTTC
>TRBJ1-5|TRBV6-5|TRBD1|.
CASKRTGANQPQHF
TGTGCCAGCAAGAGGACAGGCGCCAATCAGCCCCAGCATTTT
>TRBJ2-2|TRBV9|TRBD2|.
CASSVRASGSSNTGELFF
TGTGCCAGCAGCGTAAGGGCTAGCGGGAGTTCGAACACCGGGGAGCTGTTTTTT
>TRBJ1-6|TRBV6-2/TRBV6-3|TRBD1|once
CASSPGQVNNSPLHF
TGTGCCAGCAGTCCAGGACAGGTTAATAATTCACCCCTCCACTTT
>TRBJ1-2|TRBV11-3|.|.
CATATGRYLGYTF
TGTGCCACCGCAACCGGGAGGTATCTAGGCTACACCTTC
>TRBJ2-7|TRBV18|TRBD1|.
CASSPRGQLLGNYEQYF
TGTGCCAGCTCACCTCGGGGACAGCTCCTGGGCAACTACGAGCAGTACTTC
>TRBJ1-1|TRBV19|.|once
CASSTILTVNTEAFF
TGTGCCAGTAGTACTATTCTTACAGTGAACACTGAAGCTTTCTTT
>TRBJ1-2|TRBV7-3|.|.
CASSPSGTSYGYTF
TGTGCCAGCAGCCCGTCCGGGACAAGTTATGGCTACACCTTC
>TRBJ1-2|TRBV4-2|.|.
CASSQEAGNGYTF
TGTGCCAGCAGCCAAGAAGCAGGGAATGGCTACACCTTC
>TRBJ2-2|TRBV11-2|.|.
CASLKLANTGELFF
TGTGCCAGCCTCAAACTAGCGAACACCGGGGAGCTGTTTTTT
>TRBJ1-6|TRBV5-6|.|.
CASSLDVTRYNSPLHF
TGTGCCAGCAGCCTAGACGTTACACGTTATAATTCACCCCTCCACTTT
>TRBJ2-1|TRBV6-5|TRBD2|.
CASSSYSGKIGNEQFF
TGTGCCAGCAGTTCCTATAGCGGGAAAATTGGTAATGAGCAGTTCTTC
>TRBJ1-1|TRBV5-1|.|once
CASSGLTGFSTEAFF
TGCGCCAGCAGCGGGTTAACAGGGTTTAGCACTGAAGCTTTCTTT